This T cell receptor (beta chain) was recorded in a study of blood T cell repertoires in COVID-19. Study as a whole: Sites across the United States, Italy and Spain contributed samples from acute and convalescent COVID-19. Nucleic acid was either cDNA or gDNA, and it came from T cells, B-cell-depleted T cells, or PBMCs.

Some clones are missing from TCRdb's copy, which holds only in-frame ones; the method was immunoSEQ multiplex PCR. The sample holds about 170,000 clones; around 81% are singletons and the top ten take 6.5% to 9%. Seattle researchers signed up patients amid active infection and tracked them longitudinally. The CDR3 consists of 15 residues. CDR1 and CDR2 (germline): SGHRS, YFSETQ. The V and J ends lost 6 bases and 3 bases, in that order; junction bases with no gene match: 11. The sequence derives from a woman older than 75 with COVID-19, enrolled during active disease. The chain uses TRBV5-1 and TRBJ2-7; TRBD1 matches 8 bases. Sequencing used peripheral blood. Written as DNA, the CDR3 is TGCGCCAGCACCAACCCGACAGGGGATCTCTACGAGCAGTACTTC. Its translation: CASTNPTGDLYEQYF.